This TCR beta chain was profiled in a study of T cell changes during pregnancy in multiple sclerosis. CDR1 is MNHEY and CDR2 is SVGAGI in the germline V gene. The CDR3 has 13 amino acids. The trim removed 2 bases at V and 8 bases at J, leaving 2 bases unmatched. TCRdb keeps only in-frame clones here, not all; method: immunoSEQ multiplex PCR. Here the sample spans 15,000 to 20,000 clones, roughly 87% being singletons. The chain uses TRBV6-5 and TRBJ2-3; 9 bases map to TRBD2. This TCR came from a female donor in good health, enrolled as a control in a pregnancy study. The starting material was CD8+ T cells from peripheral blood mononuclear cells, obtained after pregnancy. The CDR3 loop is CASSYSSGSTQYF. CDR3 nucleotides: TGTGCCAGCAGTTACAGTAGCGGGAGTACGCAGTATTTT.